This note documents a single T cell receptor (beta chain) sequence. Its antigen is not identified. This PCR relied on a set of 60 Vbeta primers and 13 Jbeta primers. The table came from immunoSEQ multiplex PCR; TCRdb's copy has only in-frame clones and leaves some out. The table includes 150,000 to 200,000 clones, approximately 84% detected once. CDR3 length: 15 amino acids. V lost 5 bases, J lost 3 bases, and 14 bases lay in between. Germline V CDR1 and CDR2: SGHVS, FNYEAQ. The source of the sample is a study of cytomegalovirus exposure and HLA in healthy donors. Whole-study results and caveats: Association with HLA alleles at 0.05 false discovery rate was found for some 18,000 TCR beta sequences in a later analysis.

The sequenced sample was PBMCs. J is TRBJ2-1 and V is TRBV7-6, with D unclear. The TCR sequence derives from a man aged 18-30 years in good health and CMV-seropositive. The CDR3 DNA is TGTGCCAGCAGCCCCGGTACGCCTCACTACAATGAGCAGTTCTTC. As protein: CASSPGTPHYNEQFF.